This TCR beta chain was sequenced during a study of somatic mutations in cytotoxic T cells in rheumatoid arthritis. The CDR3 has 16 amino acids. Germline V CDR1 and CDR2: SGHRS, YFSETQ. V lost 2 bases and J 0 bases, leaving 12 bases between the germline ends. Libraries were prepared by immunoSEQ multiplex PCR; TCRdb keeps only in-frame clonotypes and omits some of them. The sample has some 7,000 clones, 74% seen once. Flow cytometry was used to check the purity of CD4+ and CD8+ cells, which had been isolated by positive magnetic bead selection. The sequencing input was CD8+ T cells sorted from blood. The receptor's source is an adult with rheumatoid arthritis. This rearrangement joins TRBV5-1 to TRBJ1-3; D gene uncertain. This CDR3 is CASSLNPANSGNTIYF. The DNA of the CDR3 is TGCGCCAGCAGCTTAAACCCCGCGAACTCTGGAAACACCATATATTTT. The variable domain in full, completed from reference TRBV5-1 and TRBJ1-3, reads KAGVTQTPRYLIKTRGQQVTLSCSPISGHRSVSWYQQTPGQGLQFLFEYFSETQRNKGNFPGRFSGRQFSNSRSEMNVSTLELGDSALYLCASSLNPANSGNTIYFGEGSWLTVV.